A selection of T cell receptor beta chains follows, all from one sample in a study of chemoradiotherapy in HPV16-positive cancers. TCRdb's table, derived via immunoSEQ multiplex PCR, lists solely in-frame clones and lacks some. The sample has about 32,000 clones, roughly nine tenths seen once. Sequencing used blood, obtained from a patient who underwent chemoradiotherapy. These receptors were collected from a human donor with HPV-associated anogenital cancer. The conserved cysteine and the conserved F or W are not part of the CDR3 here. D genes are given only for firm matches.

v_call	j_call	d_call	cdr3_aa
TRBV9	TRBJ2-3	TRBD2	ASSVTSGRADTQY
TRBV5-1	TRBJ2-7	-	ASSLAGMSYEQY
TRBV30	TRBJ2-3	TRBD1	AWSLDRAQADTQY
TRBV5-1	TRBJ2-7	-	ASSLGLGTMSSYEQY
TRBV7-9	TRBJ2-7	TRBD1	ASSTGQGDYEQY
TRBV5-1	TRBJ2-7	-	ASQGPPGRGEQY
TRBV7-2	TRBJ2-3	TRBD2	ASTLSGTSTDTQY
TRBV7-9	TRBJ1-4	-	ASSFRDSEKLF
TRBV7-2	TRBJ1-5	-	ASSPDILGDQPQH
TRBV7-2	TRBJ2-3	TRBD1	ASSLERRQGDTQY
TRBV7-2	TRBJ2-5	-	ASSLEVSAGRETQY
TRBV7-2	TRBJ2-7	TRBD2	ASSPSTSGGSYEQY
TRBV4-1	TRBJ1-5	-	ASSRDGLFH
TRBV11-2	TRBJ2-4	-	ASSLSRA
TRBV15	TRBJ2-2	-	ATSRDHTGELF